Detailed here is one T cell receptor (beta chain). This sample was included in a study of cytomegalovirus exposure and HLA in healthy donors. The V gene's germline CDR1 is SGHNT and CDR2 YENEEA. V dropped 6 bases and J dropped 6; count of bases not matched to a gene: 6. The CDR3 has 15 residues. Produced via immunoSEQ multiplex PCR; TCRdb's table is partial and in-frame only. The sample lists about 120,000 clones, more than 75% seen once, with roughly 2% in the top ten. The material sequenced was PBMCs. The V gene is TRBV11-3, the J gene TRBJ2-2; TRBD1 aligns across 11 bases. This TCR was recovered from a woman aged 25 to 45 in good health and CMV-seronegative. The CDR3 DNA is TGTGCCAGCAGTCGACCGGGACAGGGGGCCGGGGAGCTGTTTTTT. The encoded protein is CASSRPGQGAGELFF.